Below are 8 T cell receptor beta chains sequenced from a single sample in a study of cytotoxic CD8 clonotypes in ibrutinib-treated CLL. Here immunoSEQ multiplex PCR was the method, and the copy in TCRdb shows in-frame clones only, minus some. The sample yields some 140,000 clones, 80% to 95% seen once. This material consisted of PBMCs, taken after 12 months of ibrutinib treatment. These receptor sequences come from a human donor with chronic lymphocytic leukemia.

The chain recombines TRBV15 with TRBJ1-4; the D is unclear. Trimming pared 5 bases from V and 6 bases from J, leaving 19 bases between. Germline V gives CDR1 LNHNV, CDR2 YYDKDF (reference sequence). The CDR3 is 16 residues long. The chain's CDR3 is CATSGLVREEDEKLFF. CDR3 in DNA: TGTGCCACCAGCGGGCTTGTGAGGGAGGAAGATGAAAAACTGTTTTTT.

The chain uses TRBV7-2 and TRBJ1-2, with 10 bases that match TRBD1. This CDR3 region has 15 residues. CDR1 and CDR2 (germline): SGHTA, FQGNSA. After removal of 5 bases from V and 7 bases from J, the junction contained 10 bases not matched to a gene. This CDR3 is CASSRTGGNPGGYTF. CDR3 coding DNA: TGTGCCAGCAGCCGGACAGGGGGTAACCCGGGTGGCTACACCTTC.

The rearrangement joins TRBV11-2 to TRBJ1-1; D possibly corresponds to TRBD1 (5 bases). The CDR3 loop spans 12 amino acids. CDR1 is SGHAT, CDR2 FQNNGV, per germline. V was pared by 5 bases and J by 4 bases, with 8 bases between. The CDR3 nucleotides read TGTGCCAGCAGCCCCGACAGCACTGAAGCTTTCTTT. Translating gives CASSPDSTEAFF.

The sample holds a few counts of this clone. The gene calls are TRBV6-1 and TRBJ1-3; D is unresolved. Germline-derived CDR1 and CDR2 are MNHNS and SASEGT. Deletions cut 6 bases from V and 4 bases from J, with 10 bases between. The CDR3 covers 13 residues. CDR3: CASSPDKGNTIYF. DNA of the CDR3: TGTGCCAGCAGCCCCGACAAAGGAAACACCATATATTTT.

The chain joins TRBV4-1 to TRBJ2-7; D is unclear. The CDR3 consists of 11 residues. Germline CDR1 and CDR2: MGHRA and YSYEKL. The germline V and J ends were trimmed by 5 bases and 3 bases, with 5 bases remaining between them. Here the CDR3 reads CASSSSYEQYF. The DNA for the CDR3 is TGCGCCAGCAGCTCGAGCTACGAGCAGTACTTC.

The table lists this clone with a count of one. The chain has TRBV28 and TRBJ2-7, with D tentatively TRBD1 or TRBD2 (5 bases each). V lost 5 bases and J 6 bases, leaving 20 bases between the germline ends. Germline lookup yields CDR1 MDHEN and CDR2 SYDVKM. The CDR3 covers 15 residues. The CDR3 loop reads CASSLDPRGAGEQYF. CDR3 DNA sequence: TGTGCCAGCAGTCTCGATCCCAGAGGGGCCGGCGAGCAGTACTTC.

This clone was detected once. The genes are TRBV5-5 and TRBJ2-1; no reliable D call. Germline V gene data show CDR1 as SGHKS and CDR2 as YYEKEE (reference sequence). This CDR3 is 13 amino acids long. V lost 4 bases and J 7 bases, leaving 12 bases between the germline ends. The CDR3 DNA is TGTGCCAGCAGCCTTCAAATACTTAATGAGCAGTTCTTC. Its protein is CASSLQILNEQFF.

The rearrangement joins TRBV7-9 to TRBJ2-7; D is uncertain. Per the germline V gene, CDR1 is SEHNR and CDR2 is FQNEAQ (reference sequence). CDR3 length: 13 residues. Trimming took 7 bases from V and 0 from J, leaving 10 bases between them. The CDR3 spells CASTPGYSYEQYF. For the CDR3, the DNA is TGTGCCAGCACCCCCGGTTACTCCTACGAGCAGTACTTC. The full variable domain, in which reference TRBV7-9 and TRBJ2-7 provide the parts outside the CDR3, is DTGVSQNPRHKITKRGQNVTFRCDPISEHNRLYWYRQTLGQGPEFLTYFQNEAQLEKSRLLSDRFSAERPKGSFSTLEIQRTEQGDSAMYLCASTPGYSYEQYFGPGTRLTVT.